This T cell receptor (beta chain) was identified during a study of Ad26.COV2.S vaccination and SARS-CoV-2 variants. Study-wide findings and caveats: Vaccine and placebo recipients had similar non-spike TCR breadth. Reportedly, after vaccination the spike-specific CD8+ and CD4+ T cell responses displayed substantial breadth. Using TCR breadth and depth analyses may have led to underestimated total T cell responses.

The repertoire was sequenced with immunoSEQ multiplex PCR; TCRdb's copy has only in-frame clones and lacks some. Among around 100,000 clones, under 90% were seen once, and the ten largest hold approximately 15%. About this clone: Its antigen is currently unknown.

The CDR3 contains 15 residues. CDR1 MNHEY and CDR2 SMNVEV come from the germline V gene (reference sequence). V lost 5 bases and J lost 4; bases outside the gene matches: 9. This receptor was identified in a human donor who had recovered from COVID-19. J is TRBJ1-1 and V is TRBV27, with TRBD1 matching over 8 bases. The specimen was peripheral blood, collected after recovery from COVID-19. The CDR3 loop is CASSPLDRDITEAFF. CDR3 nucleotides: TGTGCCAGCAGTCCCCTGGACAGGGATATCACTGAAGCTTTCTTT.